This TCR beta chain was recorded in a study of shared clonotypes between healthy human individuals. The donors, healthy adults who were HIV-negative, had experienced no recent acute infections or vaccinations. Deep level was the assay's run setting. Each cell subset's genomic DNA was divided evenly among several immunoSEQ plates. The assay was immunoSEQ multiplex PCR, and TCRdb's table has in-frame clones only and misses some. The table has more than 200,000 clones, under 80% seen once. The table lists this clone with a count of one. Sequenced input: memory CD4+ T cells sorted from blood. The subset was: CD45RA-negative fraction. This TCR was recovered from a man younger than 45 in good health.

The CDR3 protein is CASSPGTGVLQPQHF. The CDR3, as DNA: TGTGCCAGCAGTCCCGGGACAGGGGTTCTCCAGCCCCAGCATTTT. The V and J genes are TRBV6-5 and TRBJ1-5; 10 positions agree with TRBD1. V was pared by 5 bases and J by 7 bases, with 8 bases of the junction left unmatched. The length of the CDR3 is 15 residues. Germline lookup yields CDR1 MNHEY and CDR2 SVGAGI.